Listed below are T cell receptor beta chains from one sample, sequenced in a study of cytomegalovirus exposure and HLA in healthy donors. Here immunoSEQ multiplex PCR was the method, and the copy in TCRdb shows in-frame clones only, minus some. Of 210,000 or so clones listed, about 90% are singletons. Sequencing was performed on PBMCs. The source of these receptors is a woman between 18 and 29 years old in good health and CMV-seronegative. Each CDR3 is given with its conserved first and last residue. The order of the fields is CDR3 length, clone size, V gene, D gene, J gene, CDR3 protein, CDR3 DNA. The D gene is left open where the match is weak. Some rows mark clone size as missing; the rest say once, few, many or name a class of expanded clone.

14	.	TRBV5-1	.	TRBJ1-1	CASSLGGSRTEAFF	TGCGCCAGCAGCTTGGGTGGGAGTCGCACTGAAGCTTTCTTT
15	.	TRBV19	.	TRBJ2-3	CASSIDGRRTDTQYF	TGTGCCAGTAGTATAGACGGGAGAAGGACAGATACGCAGTATTTT
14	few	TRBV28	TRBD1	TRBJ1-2	CASRTGQADYGYTF	TGTGCCAGCAGGACCGGACAGGCTGACTATGGCTACACCTTC
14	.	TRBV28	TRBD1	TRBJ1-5	CASRDSGSSQPQHF	TGTGCCAGCCGGGACAGCGGGAGTAGTCAGCCCCAGCATTTT
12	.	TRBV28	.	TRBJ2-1	CASSVDQGREFF	TGTGCCAGCAGCGTAGACCAGGGAAGGGAGTTCTTC
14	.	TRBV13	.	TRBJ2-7	CASSLYRGAYEQYF	TGTGCCAGCAGCTTATACCGCGGTGCCTACGAGCAGTACTTC
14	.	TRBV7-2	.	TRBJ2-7	CASSPSVNTYEQYF	TGTGCCAGCAGCCCCTCGGTGAATACCTACGAGCAGTACTTC
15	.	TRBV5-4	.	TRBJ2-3	CASSLGGGRTDTQYF	TGTGCCAGCAGCTTGGGGGGCGGCCGCACAGATACGCAGTATTTT
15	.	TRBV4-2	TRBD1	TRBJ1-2	CASSQVGQGAAGYTF	TGTGCCAGCAGCCAAGTGGGGCAGGGGGCGGCTGGCTACACCTTC
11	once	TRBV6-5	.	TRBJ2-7	CASSQTGEQYF	TGTGCCAGCAGCCAGACTGGCGAGCAGTACTTC
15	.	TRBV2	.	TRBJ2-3	CASSDTGAVVDTQYF	TGTGCCAGCAGTGATACGGGAGCGGTGGTAGATACGCAGTATTTT
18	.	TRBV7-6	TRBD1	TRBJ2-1	CASSLNPGDRWGNNEQFF	TGTGCCAGCAGCCTTAACCCGGGGGACAGGTGGGGTAACAATGAGCAGTTCTTC
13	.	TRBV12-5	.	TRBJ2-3	CASGFSESDTQYF	TGTGCTAGTGGTTTTTCCGAGAGCGATACGCAGTATTTT
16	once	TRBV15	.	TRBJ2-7	CATSSLGGDTPYEQYF	TGTGCCACCAGCTCCCTGGGGGGGGACACACCCTACGAGCAGTACTTC
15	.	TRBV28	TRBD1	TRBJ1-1	CASSPATGWNTEAFF	TGTGCCAGCAGCCCTGCGACAGGGTGGAACACTGAAGCTTTCTTT
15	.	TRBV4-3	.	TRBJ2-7	CASSQALQGKYEQYF	TGCGCCAGCAGCCAAGCATTACAGGGAAAATACGAGCAGTACTTC
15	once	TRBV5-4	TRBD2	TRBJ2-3	CASSRGGRNTDTQYF	TGTGCCAGCAGCCGGGGGGGGCGGAACACAGATACGCAGTATTTT
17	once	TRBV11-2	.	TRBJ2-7	CASSLSSLTTGRYEQYF	TGTGCCAGCAGCTTAAGTAGCCTGACGACAGGACGGTACGAGCAGTACTTC
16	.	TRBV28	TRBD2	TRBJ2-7	CASSEPLAGLIHEQYF	TGTGCCAGCAGTGAGCCCCTAGCGGGGTTAATCCACGAGCAGTACTTC
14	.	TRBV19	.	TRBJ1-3	CASETFLSGNTIYF	TGTGCCAGTGAAACTTTTCTCTCTGGAAACACCATATATTTT
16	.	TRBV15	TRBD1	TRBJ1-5	CATSRVRDRANQPQHF	TGTGCCACCAGCAGAGTTCGGGACAGGGCGAATCAGCCCCAGCATTTT
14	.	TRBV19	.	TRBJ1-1	CASSIRGINTEAFF	TGTGCCAGTAGTATAAGGGGAATAAACACTGAAGCTTTCTTT
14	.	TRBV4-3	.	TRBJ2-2	CASSQLGGTGELFF	TGCGCCAGCAGCCAGCTGGGGGGCACCGGGGAGCTGTTTTTT
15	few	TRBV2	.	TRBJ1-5	CASSQDSLPNQPQHF	TGTGCCAGCAGTCAGGACAGCCTACCCAATCAGCCCCAGCATTTT
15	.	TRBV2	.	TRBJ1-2	CASSEAAWENYGYTF	TGTGCCAGCAGTGAAGCAGCGTGGGAGAACTATGGCTACACCTTC
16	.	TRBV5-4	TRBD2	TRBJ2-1	CASSFRGSGSNGEQFF	TGTGCCAGCAGCTTCCGTGGGAGCGGGAGTAACGGGGAGCAGTTCTTC
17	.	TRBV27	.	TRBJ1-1	CASSLVMTGVGRFEAFF	TGTGCCAGCAGTTTAGTAATGACGGGTGTCGGCCGCTTTGAAGCTTTCTTT
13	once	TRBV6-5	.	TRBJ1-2	CASSRRGNYGYTF	TGTGCCAGCAGCCGGCGGGGAAACTATGGCTACACCTTC
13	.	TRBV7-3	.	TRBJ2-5	CASSPTRQETQYF	TGTGCCAGCAGCCCAACTCGCCAAGAGACCCAGTACTTC